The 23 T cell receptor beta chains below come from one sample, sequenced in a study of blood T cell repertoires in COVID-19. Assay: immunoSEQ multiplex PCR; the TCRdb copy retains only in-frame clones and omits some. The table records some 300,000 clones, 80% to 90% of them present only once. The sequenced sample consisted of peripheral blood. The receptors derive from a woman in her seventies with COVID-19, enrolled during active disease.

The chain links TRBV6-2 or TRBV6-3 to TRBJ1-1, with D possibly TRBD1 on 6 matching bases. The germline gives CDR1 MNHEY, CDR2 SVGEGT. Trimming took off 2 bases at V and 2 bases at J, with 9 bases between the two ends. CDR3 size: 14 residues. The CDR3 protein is CASSYNRVNTEAFF. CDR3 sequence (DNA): TGTGCCAGCAGTTACAACAGGGTTAACACTGAAGCTTTCTTT.

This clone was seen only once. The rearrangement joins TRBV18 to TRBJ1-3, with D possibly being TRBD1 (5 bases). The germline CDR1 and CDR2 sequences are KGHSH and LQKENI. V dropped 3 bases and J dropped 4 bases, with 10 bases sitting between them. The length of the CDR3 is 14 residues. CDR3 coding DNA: TGTGCCAGCTCACCCGTGGACACGGGAAACACCATATATTTT. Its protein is CASSPVDTGNTIYF.

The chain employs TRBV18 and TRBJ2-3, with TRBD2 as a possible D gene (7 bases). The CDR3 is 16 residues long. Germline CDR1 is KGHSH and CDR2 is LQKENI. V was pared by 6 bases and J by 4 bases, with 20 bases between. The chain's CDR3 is CASSQRGGAGSDTQYF. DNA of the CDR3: TGTGCCAGCTCCCAAAGGGGGGGCGCAGGTTCAGATACGCAGTATTTT.

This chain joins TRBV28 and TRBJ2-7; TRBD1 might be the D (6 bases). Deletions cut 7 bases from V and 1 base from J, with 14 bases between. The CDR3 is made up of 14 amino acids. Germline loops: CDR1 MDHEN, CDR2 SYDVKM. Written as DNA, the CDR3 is TGTGCCAGCAACCCAATCAGGGGATCCTACGAGCAGTACTTC. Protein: CASNPIRGSYEQYF.

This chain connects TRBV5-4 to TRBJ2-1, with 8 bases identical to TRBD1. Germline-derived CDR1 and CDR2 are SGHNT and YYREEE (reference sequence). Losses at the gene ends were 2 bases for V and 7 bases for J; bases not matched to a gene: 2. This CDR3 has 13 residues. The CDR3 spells CASSFRTGNEQFF. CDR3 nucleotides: TGTGCCAGCAGCTTTCGGACAGGGAATGAGCAGTTCTTC.

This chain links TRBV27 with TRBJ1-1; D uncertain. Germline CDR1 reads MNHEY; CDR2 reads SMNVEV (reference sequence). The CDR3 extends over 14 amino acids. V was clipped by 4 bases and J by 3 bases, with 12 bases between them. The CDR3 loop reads CASSSKNGDTEAFF. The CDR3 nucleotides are TGTGCCAGCAGTTCTAAAAACGGGGACACTGAAGCTTTCTTT.

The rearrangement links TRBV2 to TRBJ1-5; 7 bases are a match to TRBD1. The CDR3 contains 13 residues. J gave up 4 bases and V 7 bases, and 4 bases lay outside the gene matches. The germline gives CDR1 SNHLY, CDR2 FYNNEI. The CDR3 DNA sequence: TGTGCCAGCACTCAGGGGGAAAATCAGCCCCAGCATTTT. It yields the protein CASTQGENQPQHF.

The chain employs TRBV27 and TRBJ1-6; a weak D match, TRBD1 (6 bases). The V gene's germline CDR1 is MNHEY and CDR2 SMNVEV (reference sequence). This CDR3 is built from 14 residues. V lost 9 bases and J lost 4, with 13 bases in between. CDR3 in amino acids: CASQDSYYNSPLHF. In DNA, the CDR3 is TGTGCCAGTCAGGACAGTTATTATAATTCACCCCTCCACTTT.

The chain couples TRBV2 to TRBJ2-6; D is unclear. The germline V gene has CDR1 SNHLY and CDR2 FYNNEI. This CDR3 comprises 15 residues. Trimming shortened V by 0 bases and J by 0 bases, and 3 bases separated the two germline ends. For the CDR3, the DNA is TGTGCCAGCAGTGAAGCCTTCTCTGGGGCCAACGTCCTGACTTTC. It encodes CASSEAFSGANVLTF.

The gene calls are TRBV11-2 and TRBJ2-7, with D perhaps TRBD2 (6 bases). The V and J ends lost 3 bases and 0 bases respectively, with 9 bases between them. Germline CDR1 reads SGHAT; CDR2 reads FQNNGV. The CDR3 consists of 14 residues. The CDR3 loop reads CASSFGGASYEQYF. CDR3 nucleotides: TGTGCCAGCAGCTTTGGCGGGGCCTCCTACGAGCAGTACTTC. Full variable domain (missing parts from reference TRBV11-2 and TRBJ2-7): EAGVAQSPRYKIIEKRQSVAFWCNPISGHATLYWYQQILGQGPKLLIQFQNNGVVDDSQLPKDRFSAERLKGVDSTLKIQPAKLEDSAVYLCASSFGGASYEQYFGPGTRLTVT.

The DNA for the CDR3 is TGTGCCTGGGGGACAGATAGCAATCAGCCCCAGCATTTT. Translating it yields CAWGTDSNQPQHF. The chain employs TRBV30 and TRBJ1-5; 7 positions agree with TRBD1. V gave up 5 bases and J gave up 0 bases; unmatched junction bases: 1. This CDR3 contains 13 residues. The germline CDR1 and CDR2 sequences are GTSNPN and SVGIG (reference sequence).

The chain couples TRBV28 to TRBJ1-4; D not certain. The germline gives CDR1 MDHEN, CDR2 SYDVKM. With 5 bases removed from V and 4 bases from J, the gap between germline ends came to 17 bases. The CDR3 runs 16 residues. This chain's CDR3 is CASSLESGILNEKLFF. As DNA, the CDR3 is TGTGCCAGCAGTCTAGAATCGGGGATACTTAATGAAAAACTGTTTTTT.

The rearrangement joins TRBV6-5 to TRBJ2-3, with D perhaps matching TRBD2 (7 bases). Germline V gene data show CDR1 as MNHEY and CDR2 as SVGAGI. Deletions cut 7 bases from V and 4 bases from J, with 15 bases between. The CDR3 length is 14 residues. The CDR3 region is CASKERGGADTQYF. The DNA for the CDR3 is TGTGCCAGCAAGGAGAGGGGGGGGGCAGATACGCAGTATTTT.

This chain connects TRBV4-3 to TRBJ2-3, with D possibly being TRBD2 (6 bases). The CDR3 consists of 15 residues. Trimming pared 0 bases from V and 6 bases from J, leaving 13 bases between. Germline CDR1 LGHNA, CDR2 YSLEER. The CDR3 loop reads CASSQDAEGGDTQYF. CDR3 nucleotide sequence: TGCGCCAGCAGCCAAGATGCGGAGGGTGGGGATACGCAGTATTTT.

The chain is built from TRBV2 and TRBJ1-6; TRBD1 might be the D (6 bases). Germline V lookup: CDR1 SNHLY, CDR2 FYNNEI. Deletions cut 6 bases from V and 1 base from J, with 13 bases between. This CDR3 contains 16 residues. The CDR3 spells CASRPGHGSYNSPLHF. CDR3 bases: TGTGCCAGCAGGCCGGGACATGGTTCCTATAATTCACCCCTCCACTTT.

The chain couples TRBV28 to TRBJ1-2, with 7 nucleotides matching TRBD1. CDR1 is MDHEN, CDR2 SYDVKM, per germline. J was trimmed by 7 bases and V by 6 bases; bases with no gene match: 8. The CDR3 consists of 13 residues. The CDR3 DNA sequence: TGTGCCAGCAGCCCCACAGGGGTGCCTGGCTACACCTTC. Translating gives CASSPTGVPGYTF.

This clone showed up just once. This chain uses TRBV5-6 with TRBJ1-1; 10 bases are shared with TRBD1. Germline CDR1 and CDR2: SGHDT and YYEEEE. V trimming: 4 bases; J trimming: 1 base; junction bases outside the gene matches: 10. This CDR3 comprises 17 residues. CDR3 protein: CASSADRGRSENTEAFF. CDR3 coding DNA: TGTGCCAGCAGCGCGGACAGGGGGAGATCTGAGAACACTGAAGCTTTCTTT.

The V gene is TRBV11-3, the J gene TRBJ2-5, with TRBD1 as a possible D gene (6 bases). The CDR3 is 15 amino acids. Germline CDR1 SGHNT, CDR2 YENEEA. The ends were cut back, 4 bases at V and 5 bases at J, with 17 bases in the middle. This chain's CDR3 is CASSSRTDLGETQYF. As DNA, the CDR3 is TGTGCCAGCAGCTCCCGGACAGATTTAGGGGAGACCCAGTACTTC.

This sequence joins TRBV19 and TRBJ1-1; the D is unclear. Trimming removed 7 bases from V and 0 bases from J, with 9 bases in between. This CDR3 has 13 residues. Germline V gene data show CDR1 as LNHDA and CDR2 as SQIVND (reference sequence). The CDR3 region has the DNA TGTGCCAGTACGGTACAGCTGAACACTGAAGCTTTCTTT. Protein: CASTVQLNTEAFF.

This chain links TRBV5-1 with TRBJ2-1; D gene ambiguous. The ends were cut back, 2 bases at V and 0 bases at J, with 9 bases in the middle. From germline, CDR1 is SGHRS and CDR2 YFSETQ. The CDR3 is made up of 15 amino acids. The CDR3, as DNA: TGCGCCAGCAGCTTAGAAATCAGCTCCTACAATGAGCAGTTCTTC. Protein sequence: CASSLEISSYNEQFF. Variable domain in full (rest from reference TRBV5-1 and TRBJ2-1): KAGVTQTPRYLIKTRGQQVTLSCSPISGHRSVSWYQQTPGQGLQFLFEYFSETQRNKGNFPGRFSGRQFSNSRSEMNVSTLELGDSALYLCASSLEISSYNEQFFGPGTRLTVL.

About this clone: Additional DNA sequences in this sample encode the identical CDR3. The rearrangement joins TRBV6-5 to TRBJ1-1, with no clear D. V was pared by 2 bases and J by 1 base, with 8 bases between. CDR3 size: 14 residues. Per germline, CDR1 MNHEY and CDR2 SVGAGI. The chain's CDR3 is CASSYGRGNTEAFF. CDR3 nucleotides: TGTGCCAGCAGTTACGGTCGGGGGAACACTGAAGCTTTCTTT.

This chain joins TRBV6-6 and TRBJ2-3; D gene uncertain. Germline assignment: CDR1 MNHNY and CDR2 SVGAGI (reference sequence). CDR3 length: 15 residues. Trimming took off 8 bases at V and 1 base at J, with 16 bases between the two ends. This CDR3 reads CASAAPAVGTDTQYF. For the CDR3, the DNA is TGTGCCAGCGCCGCCCCCGCGGTGGGCACAGATACGCAGTATTTT.

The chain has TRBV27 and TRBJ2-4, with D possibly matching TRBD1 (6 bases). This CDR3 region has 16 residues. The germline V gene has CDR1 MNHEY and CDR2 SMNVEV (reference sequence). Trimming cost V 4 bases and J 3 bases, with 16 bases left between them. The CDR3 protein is CASSSLQGSGKNIQYF. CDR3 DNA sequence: TGTGCCAGCAGTTCCCTCCAGGGGTCCGGCAAAAACATTCAGTACTTC.